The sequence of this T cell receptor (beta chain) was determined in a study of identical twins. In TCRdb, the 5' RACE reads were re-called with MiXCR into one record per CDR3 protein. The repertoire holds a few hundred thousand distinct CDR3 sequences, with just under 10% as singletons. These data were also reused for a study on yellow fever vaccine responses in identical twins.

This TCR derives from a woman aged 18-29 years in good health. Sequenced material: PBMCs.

This CDR3 reads CSAAGQQFMNTEAFF. In DNA form, the CDR3 reads TGCAGTGCTGCGGGACAGCAATTCATGAACACTGAAGCTTTCTTT. The rearrangement uses TRBV20-1 and TRBJ1-1, with 7 bases aligning to TRBD1. Trimming took 5 bases from V and 0 from J; bases not matched to a gene: 9. CDR3 length: 15 amino acids. The V gene's germline CDR1 is DFQATT and CDR2 SNEGSKA (reference sequence).